This T cell receptor (beta chain) was documented in a study of cytomegalovirus exposure and HLA in healthy donors. The PCR ran on 60 Vbeta and 13 Jbeta primers. Here immunoSEQ multiplex PCR was the method, and the copy in TCRdb shows in-frame clones only, minus some. The sample shows some 110,000 clones, around 84% of them seen only once. The CDR3 spans 14 residues. The germline CDR1 and CDR2 sequences are SQVTM and ANQGSEA. Trimming took 3 bases from V and 0 from J; bases not matched to a gene: 4. This chain links TRBV29-1 with TRBJ1-1; 7 bases are a match to TRBD1. This TCR was sampled from a man aged 25-45 years in good health and CMV-seronegative. Source material: PBMCs. CDR3 nucleotide sequence: TGCAGCGTTGAGAGGGACAGTTTGAACACTGAAGCTTTCTTT. Translating gives CSVERDSLNTEAFF.